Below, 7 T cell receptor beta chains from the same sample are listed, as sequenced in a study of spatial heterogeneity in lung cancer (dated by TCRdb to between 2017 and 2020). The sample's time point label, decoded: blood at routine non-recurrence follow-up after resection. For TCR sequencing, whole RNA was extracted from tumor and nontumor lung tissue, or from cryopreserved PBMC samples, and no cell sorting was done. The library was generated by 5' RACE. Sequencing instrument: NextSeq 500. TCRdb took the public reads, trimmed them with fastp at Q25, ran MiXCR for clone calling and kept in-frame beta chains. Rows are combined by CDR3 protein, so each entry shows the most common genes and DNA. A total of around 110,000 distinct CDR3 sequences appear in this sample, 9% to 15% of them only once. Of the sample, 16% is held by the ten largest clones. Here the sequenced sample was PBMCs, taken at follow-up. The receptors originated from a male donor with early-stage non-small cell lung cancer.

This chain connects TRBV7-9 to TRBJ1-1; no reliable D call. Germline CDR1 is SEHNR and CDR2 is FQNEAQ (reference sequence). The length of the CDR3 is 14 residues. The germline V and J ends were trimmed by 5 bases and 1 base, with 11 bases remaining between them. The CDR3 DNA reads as TGTGCCAGCAGCCCCGGGATAGCGAACACTGAAGCTTTCTTT. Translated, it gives CASSPGIANTEAFF.

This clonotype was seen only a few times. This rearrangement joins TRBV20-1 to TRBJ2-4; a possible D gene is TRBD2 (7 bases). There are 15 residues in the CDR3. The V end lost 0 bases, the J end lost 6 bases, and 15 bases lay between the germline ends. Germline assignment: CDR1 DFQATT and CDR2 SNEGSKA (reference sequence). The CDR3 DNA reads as TGCAGTGCTAGAGATAGGGGGGGACGATCAAACATTCAGTACTTC. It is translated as CSARDRGGRSNIQYF.

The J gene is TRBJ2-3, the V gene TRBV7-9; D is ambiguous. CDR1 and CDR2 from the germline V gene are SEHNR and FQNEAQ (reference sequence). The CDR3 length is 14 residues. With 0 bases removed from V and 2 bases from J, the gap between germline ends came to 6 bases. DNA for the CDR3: TGTGCCAGCAGCTTAGCAGCTCCCACAGATACGCAGTATTTT. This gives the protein CASSLAAPTDTQYF. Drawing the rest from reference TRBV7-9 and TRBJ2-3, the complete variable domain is DTGVSQNPRHKITKRGQNVTFRCDPISEHNRLYWYRQTLGQGPEFLTYFQNEAQLEKSRLLSDRFSAERPKGSFSTLEIQRTEQGDSAMYLCASSLAAPTDTQYFGPGTRLTVL.

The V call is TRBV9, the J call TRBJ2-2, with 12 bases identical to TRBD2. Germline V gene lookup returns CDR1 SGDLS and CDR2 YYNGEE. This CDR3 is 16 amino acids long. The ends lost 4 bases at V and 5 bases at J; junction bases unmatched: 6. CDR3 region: CASSSRLAGVTGELFF. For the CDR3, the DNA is TGTGCCAGCAGCTCCCGACTAGCGGGGGTTACCGGGGAGCTGTTTTTT.

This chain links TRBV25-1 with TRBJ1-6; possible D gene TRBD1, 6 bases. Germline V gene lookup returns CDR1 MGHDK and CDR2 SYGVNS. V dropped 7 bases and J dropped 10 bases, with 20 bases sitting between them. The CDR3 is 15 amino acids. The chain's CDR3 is CASTSSAGEGSPLHF. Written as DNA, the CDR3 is TGTGCCAGCACTTCATCCGCAGGGGAAGGCTCACCCCTCCACTTT.

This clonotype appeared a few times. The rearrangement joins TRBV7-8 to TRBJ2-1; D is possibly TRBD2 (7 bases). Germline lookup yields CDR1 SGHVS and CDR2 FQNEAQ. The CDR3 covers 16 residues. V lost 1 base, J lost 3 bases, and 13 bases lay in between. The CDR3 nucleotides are TGTGCCAGCAGCTTAGAGGCGGGGGCCGGCTACAATGAGCAGTTCTTC. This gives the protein CASSLEAGAGYNEQFF. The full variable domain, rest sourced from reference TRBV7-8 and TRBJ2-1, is GAGVSQSPRYKVAKRGQDVALRCDPISGHVSLFWYQQALGQGPEFLTYFQNEAQLDKSGLPSDRFFAERPEGSVSTLKIQRTQQEDSAVYLCASSLEAGAGYNEQFFGPGTRLTVL.

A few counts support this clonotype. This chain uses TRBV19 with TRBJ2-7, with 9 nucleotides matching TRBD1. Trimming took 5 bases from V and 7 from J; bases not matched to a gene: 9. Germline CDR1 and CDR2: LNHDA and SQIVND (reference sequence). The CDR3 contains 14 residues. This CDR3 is CASSAPGQGDEQYF. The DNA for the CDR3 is TGTGCCAGTAGTGCGCCGGGACAGGGAGATGAGCAGTACTTC.